This T cell receptor (beta chain) originates from a study of blood T cell repertoires in COVID-19. On the study more broadly: Some COVID-19 samples were acute and others convalescent; all came from the United States, Italy and Spain. From T cells, B-cell-depleted T cells, or PBMCs came the material, which was cDNA or gDNA.

In the authors' workflow: From reference gene primer amplification, estimates of nucleated cell counts were derived. Using immunoSEQ multiplex PCR, the repertoire was profiled, and TCRdb retains in-frame clones only, with some absent. V and J calls and clone size are copied from that table; D and trimming were computed from the DNA. There are 130,000 to 150,000 clones in the sample; about 80% occur only once, and around 3% lies in the top ten. This CDR3 has 19 residues. Unmatched junction bases numbered 21, after V lost 4 bases and J lost 3 bases. The germline V gene encodes CDR1 SGHVS and CDR2 FNYEAQ.

The material sequenced was peripheral blood. The clonotype comes from a woman aged 80 or over with acute or convalescent COVID-19. This chain links TRBV7-6 with TRBJ2-7; 7 positions agree with TRBD1. The CDR3 here is CASSYRGVHPGREYYEQYF. Here the CDR3 DNA reads TGTGCCAGCAGCTACAGGGGTGTCCACCCCGGCCGCGAGTACTACGAGCAGTACTTC. The entire variable domain, with the rest obtained from reference TRBV7-6 and TRBJ2-7, is as follows: GAGVSQSPRYKVTKRGQDVALRCDPISGHVSLYWYRQALGQGPEFLTYFNYEAQQDKSGLPNDRFSAERPEGSISTLTIQRTEQRDSAMYRCASSYRGVHPGREYYEQYFGPGTRLTVT.